This T cell receptor beta chain was documented in a study of T cell responses to AZD1222 COVID-19 vaccine. Notes on the study in general: Donors skewed white British and female; clonal diversity was possibly underestimated. Unmutated variant regions are reportedly the target of nearly half of TCRs that are spike-specific. The span of vaccine-associated CD4 TCRs extended across spike, with dominance at 160-218 and 743-854.

Trimming pared 0 bases from V and 5 bases from J, leaving 7 bases between. The CDR3 contains 13 residues. CDR1 is SNHLY, CDR2 FYNNEI, per germline. The data were produced by immunoSEQ multiplex PCR, yet TCRdb's version contains in-frame clones alone and is incomplete. Seen here are nearly 110,000 clones, 85% to 90% observed once, and the top ten hold approximately 5%. A single count supports this clone. Its antigen is not known. Source: peripheral blood, taken on day 0 of AZD1222 vaccination. V usage is TRBV2 and J usage is TRBJ1-2, with D maybe TRBD1 (5 bases). The TCR originated in an adult in good health. This CDR3 is CASSEAPGYGYTF. The CDR3 DNA sequence: TGTGCCAGCAGTGAAGCGCCAGGGTATGGCTACACCTTC.